The next 28 T cell receptor beta chains were all read from a single sample in a study of blood T cell repertoires in COVID-19. TCRdb keeps only in-frame clones here, not all; method: immunoSEQ multiplex PCR. The profile shows 250,000 to 300,000 clones, roughly 83% of them singletons. Source material: peripheral blood. Receptor source: a man aged 60 to 69 who had recovered from COVID-19.

CDR3 in amino acids: CASSPGTSKVPMAQFF. DNA of the CDR3: TGTGCCAGCAGCCCAGGAACTAGTAAGGTCCCAATGGCGCAGTTCTTC. V gene TRBV5-5 combines with J gene TRBJ2-1, with D perhaps matching TRBD2 (5 bases). V lost 4 bases and J 12 bases, leaving 26 bases between the germline ends. CDR3 length equals 16 residues. Germline CDR1 is SGHKS and CDR2 is YYEKEE (reference sequence).

V gene TRBV5-1 combines with J gene TRBJ2-3; 11 bases match TRBD2. This CDR3 contains 16 residues. The trim removed 3 bases at V and 1 base at J, leaving 4 bases unmatched. Germline assignment: CDR1 SGHRS and CDR2 YFSETQ. CDR3 sequence reads: CASSSGTSGRTDTQYF. The CDR3 nucleotides are TGCGCCAGCAGCTCCGGGACTAGCGGACGCACAGATACGCAGTATTTT.

The chain recombines TRBV2 with TRBJ2-1; TRBD2 agrees at 7 bases. Germline V gene data show CDR1 as SNHLY and CDR2 as FYNNEI. This CDR3 region has 15 residues. Unmatched junction bases numbered 9, after V lost 1 base and J lost 9 bases. The CDR3, as DNA: TGTGCCAGCAGTGAAGAGGGAGCGGGCGGGAGTGAGCAGTTCTTC. It specifies CASSEEGAGGSEQFF. Variable domain in full (rest from reference TRBV2 and TRBJ2-1): EPEVTQTPSHQVTQMGQEVILRCVPISNHLYFYWYRQILGQKVEFLVSFYNNEISEKSEIFDDQFSVERPDGSNFTLKIRSTKLEDSAMYFCASSEEGAGGSEQFFGPGTRLTVL.

The chain is built from TRBV7-2 and TRBJ2-2; the D gene is possibly TRBD1 (6 bases). The CDR3 loop spans 15 amino acids. CDR1 and CDR2 (germline): SGHTA, FQGNSA. The V and J ends lost 6 bases and 0 bases respectively, with 11 bases between them. The CDR3 bases are TGTGCCAGCAGACCCGACAGGTCGAACACCGGGGAGCTGTTTTTT. Translation gives CASRPDRSNTGELFF.

This sequence joins TRBV29-1 and TRBJ2-1; 16 nucleotides align to TRBD2. V trimming: 3 bases; J trimming: 7 bases; junction bases outside the gene matches: 6. CDR1 is SQVTM, CDR2 ANQGSEA, per germline. The CDR3 is made up of 16 amino acids. CDR3 sequence reads: CSVEGLAGGPRNEQFF. Written as DNA, the CDR3 is TGCAGCGTTGAGGGACTAGCGGGGGGGCCGAGGAATGAGCAGTTCTTC.

This chain connects TRBV12-5 to TRBJ2-7; 7 bases are shared with TRBD1. V shed 1 base, J shed 4 bases, and the junction held 7 bases outside the gene matches. Per germline, CDR1 LGHNT and CDR2 FRNRAP. CDR3 length: 15 residues. In DNA form, the CDR3 reads TGTGCTAGTGGTTTGGCTGGACAGGACAATTACGAGCAGTACTTC. This gives the protein CASGLAGQDNYEQYF.

The chain carries TRBV19 and TRBJ1-5, with D possibly being TRBD1 (5 bases). This CDR3 region has 15 residues. Germline-derived CDR1 and CDR2 are LNHDA and SQIVND (reference sequence). V was trimmed by 4 bases and J by 2 bases, leaving 12 bases between them. The CDR3 sequence: CASSTTTVRNQPQHF. As DNA, the CDR3 is TGTGCCAGTAGTACAACGACAGTCCGCAATCAGCCCCAGCATTTT.

The chain combines TRBV5-1 with TRBJ2-1, with TRBD2 matching 11 bases. The CDR3 contains 17 residues. Unmatched junction bases numbered 7, after V lost 0 bases and J lost 5 bases. Germline CDR1 and CDR2: SGHRS and YFSETQ. The CDR3, as DNA: TGCGCCAGCAGCTTGGTGGGACTAGCGGAACTAAACAATGAGCAGTTCTTC. This sequence encodes CASSLVGLAELNNEQFF.

This sequence joins TRBV6-5 and TRBJ2-4; TRBD2 agrees at 8 bases. From germline, CDR1 is MNHEY and CDR2 SVGAGI. J gave up 0 bases and V 6 bases, and 1 base lay outside the gene matches. The length of the CDR3 is 14 residues. The CDR3 nucleotides are TGTGCCAGCAGGAGCGGGGGAGCCAAAAACATTCAGTACTTC. Translation: CASRSGGAKNIQYF.

This clone appeared a few times. The V gene is TRBV6-5, the J gene TRBJ1-1, with D unclear. The CDR3 contains 13 residues. Per germline, CDR1 MNHEY and CDR2 SVGAGI. V gave up 6 bases and J gave up 4 bases, with 12 bases separating them. CDR3 sequence: CASSRPRVTEAFF. The CDR3 bases are TGTGCCAGCAGCCGACCCCGGGTCACTGAAGCTTTCTTT.

The chain is built from TRBV28 and TRBJ1-1; D is perhaps TRBD1 (5 bases). The germline V and J ends were trimmed by 8 bases and 5 bases, with 15 bases remaining between them. Germline lookup yields CDR1 MDHEN and CDR2 SYDVKM. The CDR3 length is 13 residues. The CDR3 loop is CASYQGRYTEAFF. The CDR3 coding sequence is TGTGCCAGCTACCAGGGTAGATATACTGAAGCTTTCTTT.

This clone was recorded at least ten times. The rearrangement links TRBV7-8 to TRBJ1-5; D remains ambiguous. The V end lost 1 base, the J end lost 11 bases, and 18 bases lay between the germline ends. Germline CDR1 and CDR2: SGHVS and FQNEAQ. The CDR3 consists of 15 residues. In nucleotides, the CDR3 is TGTGCCAGCAGCTTAGGGCAGGTCCGAGAATCAACCCAGCATTTT. It codes for CASSLGQVRESTQHF. Based on the CDR3 plus reference TRBV7-8 and TRBJ1-5, the full variable domain is GAGVSQSPRYKVAKRGQDVALRCDPISGHVSLFWYQQALGQGPEFLTYFQNEAQLDKSGLPSDRFFAERPEGSVSTLKIQRTQQEDSAVYLCASSLGQVRESTQHFGDGTRLSIL.

The gene calls are TRBV29-1 and TRBJ2-3; D possibly corresponds to TRBD2 (6 bases). CDR1 and CDR2 from the germline V gene are SQVTM and ANQGSEA. Trimming pared 6 bases from V and 1 base from J, leaving 14 bases between. CDR3 length: 14 amino acids. The CDR3 DNA reads TGCAGCGTCAGTGGCGGGGTGGGCACAGATACGCAGTATTTT. Translating gives CSVSGGVGTDTQYF.

The gene calls are TRBV5-4 and TRBJ2-3; D is perhaps TRBD1 (9 bases). V lost 4 bases and J lost 2, with 26 bases in between. This CDR3 has 19 amino acids. Per the germline V gene, CDR1 is SGHNT and CDR2 is YYREEE (reference sequence). CDR3: CASSRGGQGLDTATDTQYF. The CDR3 nucleotides are TGTGCCAGCAGCCGGGGGGGACAGGGACTAGACACAGCCACAGATACGCAGTATTTT.

The rearrangement links TRBV6-4 to TRBJ2-1; the D is unclear. CDR1 is MRHNA and CDR2 is SNTAGT in the germline V gene. The CDR3 contains 14 residues. Trimming cost V 3 bases and J 6 bases, with 12 bases left between them. DNA of the CDR3: TGTGCCAGCAGTGATCCCCCAGTCGTCAATGAGCAGTTCTTC. It is translated as CASSDPPVVNEQFF.

This clone was seen only a few times. The V gene is TRBV24-1, the J gene TRBJ1-5; no definite D call. Trimming took 3 bases from V and 5 from J, leaving 13 bases between them. This CDR3 has 15 amino acids. CDR1 is KGHDR and CDR2 is SFDVKD in the germline V gene. CDR3 loop: CATSDPAVGDQPQHF. As DNA, the CDR3 is TGTGCCACCAGTGATCCCGCCGTCGGGGATCAGCCCCAGCATTTT.

The V gene is TRBV19, the J gene TRBJ1-2, with TRBD1 as a possible D gene (5 bases). This CDR3 is 13 amino acids long. V was trimmed by 9 bases and J by 6 bases, leaving 17 bases between them. Per the germline V gene, CDR1 is LNHDA and CDR2 is SQIVND (reference sequence). As DNA, the CDR3 is TGTGCCAGCCAAGGTCGTCGGGGGGATGGCTACACCTTC. As protein: CASQGRRGDGYTF.

The CDR3 sequence: CATSRGPEWGEETQYF. The CDR3 DNA reads as TGTGCCACCAGCAGAGGCCCAGAATGGGGAGAAGAGACCCAGTACTTC. The chain employs TRBV15 and TRBJ2-5, with D possibly matching TRBD2 (5 bases). Per the germline V gene, CDR1 is LNHNV and CDR2 is YYDKDF (reference sequence). Trimming stripped 1 base from V and 3 bases from J, with 15 bases between. This CDR3 region has 16 residues.

This clone was detected only once. The chain employs TRBV5-1 and TRBJ1-1; unclear D gene. The V and J ends lost 4 bases and 1 base respectively, with 14 bases between them. This CDR3 is 15 amino acids long. Germline assignment: CDR1 SGHRS and CDR2 YFSETQ. CDR3 sequence reads: CASSPVTAGNTEAFF. The CDR3 DNA follows: TGCGCCAGCAGCCCCGTGACGGCAGGGAACACTGAAGCTTTCTTT. Looking up the rest from reference TRBV5-1 and TRBJ1-1 gives the full variable domain: KAGVTQTPRYLIKTRGQQVTLSCSPISGHRSVSWYQQTPGQGLQFLFEYFSETQRNKGNFPGRFSGRQFSNSRSEMNVSTLELGDSALYLCASSPVTAGNTEAFFGQGTRLTVV.

This chain uses TRBV6-6 with TRBJ2-5; 9 bases line up with TRBD2. V was clipped by 8 bases and J by 7 bases; unmatched bases: 11. CDR3 length: 14 residues. Germline assignment: CDR1 MNHNY and CDR2 SVGAGI (reference sequence). The CDR3 protein is CASWDRGGAGTQYF. The CDR3 coding sequence is TGTGCCAGCTGGGACCGCGGGGGGGCGGGGACCCAGTACTTC.

The V call is TRBV28, the J call TRBJ1-6; D gene unclear. Germline values: CDR1 MDHEN, CDR2 SYDVKM. This CDR3 spans 14 amino acids. Between the trimmed V and J ends, which lost 7 bases and 10 bases, there was a span of 17 bases. The CDR3 spells CASKIRGLVSPLHF. Written as DNA, the CDR3 is TGTGCCAGCAAGATACGGGGTTTGGTCTCACCCCTCCACTTT.

This sequence joins TRBV6-5 and TRBJ1-3; tentative D call: TRBD1 (5 bases). CDR1 and CDR2 from the germline V gene are MNHEY and SVGAGI. Trimming pared 2 bases from V and 3 bases from J, leaving 8 bases between. The length of the CDR3 is 14 residues. The CDR3 loop is CASSYRGGGNTIYF. The DNA of the CDR3 is TGTGCCAGCAGTTACAGGGGCGGTGGAAACACCATATATTTT.

The chain has TRBV4-2 and TRBJ2-7, with a tentative D call TRBD2 (5 bases). Germline CDR1 is LGHNA and CDR2 is YNFKEQ. Trimming left V 4 bases short and J 0 bases short, with 10 bases between. This CDR3 region has 14 residues. The CDR3 is CASSRYSDSYEQYF. For the CDR3, the DNA is TGTGCCAGCAGCCGCTATAGCGACTCCTACGAGCAGTACTTC.

CDR3 protein: CASSQFPTSALGYTQYF. CDR3 bases: TGTGCCAGCAGCCAATTTCCCACTAGCGCACTCGGTTATACGCAGTATTTT. This chain uses TRBV3-1 (or the pseudogene TRBV3-2) with TRBJ2-3; TRBD2 matches at 7 bases. The germline V gene encodes CDR1 LGHDT and CDR2 YNNKEL (reference sequence). V gave up 2 bases and J gave up 7 bases; unmatched junction bases: 15. This CDR3 has 17 amino acids.

The chain is built from TRBV5-1 and TRBJ2-5; possibly TRBD2 for D (5 bases). The V gene lost 0 bases and the J gene lost 5 bases, with 11 bases spanning the gap. The CDR3 totals 14 residues. CDR1 SGHRS and CDR2 YFSETQ come from the germline V gene. The CDR3 DNA is TGCGCCAGCAGCTTGGTGGAAAGAGGGGAGACCCAGTACTTC. It translates to CASSLVERGETQYF.

CDR3 sequence: CASSDLGTGNEKLFF. The CDR3 nucleotides read TGCGCCAGCAGTGATCTCGGGACAGGGAATGAAAAACTGTTTTTT. V usage is TRBV10-1 and J usage is TRBJ1-4; 9 positions agree with TRBD1. The length of the CDR3 is 15 residues. The V gene end was trimmed by 3 bases and the J gene end by 5 bases; junction bases not matched to a gene: 4. The germline CDR1 and CDR2 sequences are WNHNN and SYGVQD (reference sequence).

The rearrangement uses TRBV28 and TRBJ2-7, with D tentatively TRBD2 (6 bases). V lost 3 bases to trimming and J lost 3 bases, with 15 bases between them. This CDR3 comprises 15 residues. Germline CDR1 is MDHEN and CDR2 is SYDVKM. In DNA form, the CDR3 reads TGTGCCAGCAGTTTCCCCACCGGGAGCTTCTACGAGCAGTACTTC. This gives the protein CASSFPTGSFYEQYF.

The rearrangement links TRBV18 to TRBJ2-7; 10 bases fit TRBD2. The junction had 8 bases not matched to a gene; V was cut back by 6 bases and J by 3 bases. The V gene's germline CDR1 is KGHSH and CDR2 LQKENI. This CDR3 contains 15 residues. CDR3 nucleotides: TGTGCCAGCTCCCGCTCCGGGACTAGCGTCTACGAGCAGTACTTC. Translation gives CASSRSGTSVYEQYF. Filled out from reference TRBV18 and TRBJ2-7, the complete variable domain reads NAGVMQNPRHLVRRRGQEARLRCSPMKGHSHVYWYRQLPEEGLKFMVYLQKENIIDESGMPKERFSAEFPKEGPSILRIQQVVRGDSAAYFCASSRSGTSVYEQYFGPGTRLTVT.